Listed below are T cell receptor beta chains from one sample, sequenced in a study of T cell responses to AZD1222 COVID-19 vaccine. Profiling relied on immunoSEQ multiplex PCR, and the TCRdb table lists in-frame clones only, not all of them. Of around 30,000 clones listed, roughly 90% are singletons. The sequencing here drew on peripheral blood, taken on day 0 of AZD1222 vaccination. Every receptor here comes from an adult in good health. CDR3s include the opening cysteine and the closing phenylalanine or tryptophan. D genes are given only for firm matches. Some rows have no size entry. The others give once, few or many, or a class for an expanded clone.

clone_size	d_call	v_call	j_call	cdr3_aa	cdr3_nt
.	.	TRBV6-5	TRBJ2-2	CASSYIPAGRTGELFF	TGTGCCAGCAGTTATATTCCGGCGGGGCGCACCGGGGAGCTGTTTTTT
.	TRBD1	TRBV5-4	TRBJ2-5	CASSTYRGWQETQYF	TGTGCCAGCAGCACCTACAGGGGGTGGCAAGAGACCCAGTACTTC
.	.	TRBV19	TRBJ1-1	CASSPEGSGEAFF	TGTGCCAGCAGTCCGGAAGGGAGTGGTGAAGCTTTCTTT
.	.	TRBV25-1	TRBJ1-2	CASSEWSYGYTF	TGTGCCAGCAGTGAATGGAGCTATGGCTACACCTTC
.	.	TRBV3-1/TRBV3-2	TRBJ2-7	CASSQGPRSYEQYF	TGTGCCAGCAGCCAAGGACCAAGGTCCTACGAGCAGTACTTC
once	.	TRBV7-8	TRBJ2-3	CASSLRSSTDTQYF	TGTGCCAGCAGCTTAAGGTCGAGTACAGATACGCAGTATTTT
.	.	TRBV6-6	TRBJ1-5	CASSRIWTQYSNQPQHF	TGTGCCAGCAGTCGAATCTGGACACAGTATAGCAATCAGCCCCAGCATTTT
.	TRBD2	TRBV7-2	TRBJ2-5	CASSGGLARETQYF	TGTGCCAGCAGCGGGGGACTAGCACGCGAGACCCAGTACTTC
.	TRBD2	TRBV5-1	TRBJ2-5	CASSLGSSGLETQYF	TGCGCCAGCAGCTTGGGATCTAGCGGCCTGGAGACCCAGTACTTC
.	TRBD1	TRBV5-1	TRBJ1-1	CASSTGTGLEAFF	TGCGCCAGCAGTACCGGGACAGGGCTTGAAGCTTTCTTT
.	TRBD2	TRBV5-6	TRBJ2-7	CASSPDGGLAHYEQYF	TGTGCCAGCAGCCCCGATGGGGGACTAGCCCACTACGAGCAGTACTTC
.	.	TRBV9	TRBJ1-5	CASSVEGGVNQPQHF	TGTGCCAGCAGCGTAGAGGGGGGAGTAAATCAGCCCCAGCATTTT
.	TRBD1	TRBV19	TRBJ2-1	CASTSDRAPRNEQFF	TGTGCCAGTACCTCGGACAGGGCGCCTCGGAATGAGCAGTTCTTC
.	.	TRBV19	TRBJ1-2	CASSIYTGRANYGYTF	TGTGCCAGTAGTATCTACACAGGGCGAGCTAACTATGGCTACACCTTC
.	.	TRBV19	TRBJ1-3	CASSAQRGSGNTIYF	TGTGCCAGTAGTGCCCAAAGGGGGTCAGGAAACACCATATATTTT